The rows below give T cell receptor beta chains drawn from one sample of a study of Ad26.COV2.S vaccination and SARS-CoV-2 variants. This table comes from immunoSEQ multiplex PCR, and its TCRdb copy is limited to in-frame clones, with some not included. Among fewer than 400,000 clones listed, 70% to 90% were seen once. The specimen was peripheral blood, collected in a trial of Ad26.COV2.S vaccine versus placebo. Receptors originate from a person aged 18-65 years who received the Ad26.COV2.S COVID-19 vaccine or a placebo. CDR3s leave out the opening cysteine and the closing phenylalanine or tryptophan.

TRBJ2-7,TRBV5-1,ASSLNGGLSSYEQY
TRBJ2-3,TRBV7-3,ASSKAGTSGTDTQY
TRBJ2-5,TRBV20-1,SARSGMTQY
TRBJ1-2,TRBV19,ASSAQGGHGYT
TRBJ2-7,TRBV5-6,ASSFRGLGVYEQY
TRBJ2-7,TRBV27,ASSSARSYEQY
TRBJ1-5,TRBV6-2/TRBV6-3,ASSYFPNRGYVSNQPQH
TRBJ1-5,TRBV11-2,ASSLYGTGGNQPQH
TRBJ2-7,TRBV6-2/TRBV6-3,ASSDTHYEQY
TRBJ1-1,TRBV7-8,ASSPGQLGMGTEAF
TRBJ1-2,TRBV10-2,ASSPTGFGGYT
TRBJ2-7,TRBV28,ASSDQGLRAAGEY
TRBJ2-3,TRBV14,ASSQTRQGLTDTQY
TRBJ1-5,TRBV27,ASSLLGISNQPQH
TRBJ1-5,TRBV11-3,ASSPDRHQPQH
TRBJ1-1,TRBV27,ASSLDSKTEAF
TRBJ2-5,TRBV7-8,ASSPPGSIQETQY
TRBJ1-2,TRBV7-9,ASSRGIDGYT
TRBJ2-7,TRBV7-2,ASSQLSARAEQY
TRBJ2-1,TRBV5-6,ASSLEVSRGGGI
TRBJ1-4,TRBV9,ASSVQGEKLF
TRBJ1-5,TRBV7-9,ASSRTGIMPQH
TRBJ2-1,TRBV2,ASRVTSGGNEQF
TRBJ1-2,TRBV7-2,ASSLADRGNGYT
TRBJ1-1,TRBV7-9,ASSTGQGGTEAF
TRBJ1-2,TRBV5-5,ASSLELGTPYGYT
TRBJ2-5,TRBV5-5,ASSWTGGETQY
TRBJ2-5,TRBV10-3,AISASGGLEETQY
TRBJ2-7,TRBV19,ASSIFRGPTYEQY
TRBJ2-7,TRBV28,ASSPPTETGAYEQY
TRBJ2-7,TRBV6-5,ASSSTSGYEQY
TRBJ2-6,TRBV9,ASSRNDILEFSGANVLT
TRBJ2-7,TRBV30,AWAHGYEQY
TRBJ2-7,TRBV5-1,ASSLEATVYEQY
TRBJ1-6,TRBV5-6,ASSSGTGYSPLH
TRBJ1-1,TRBV5-1,ASSSAGGYTEAF
TRBJ1-2,TRBV5-5,ASSLVGGPNYGYT
TRBJ2-3,TRBV19,ASRRATTDTQY
TRBJ1-2,TRBV2,ASSDSGRKGYT
TRBJ2-5,TRBV30,AWSLRETQY
TRBJ1-2,TRBV6-5,ASSYAPGNYGYT
TRBJ1-2,TRBV4-1,ASSQDDSLRNGYT
TRBJ2-3,TRBV2,ASSASVYGTDTQY
TRBJ2-1,TRBV10-3,AISEPPSVSEQF
TRBJ2-7,TRBV28,ASSLQKIYEQY
TRBJ2-5,TRBV28,ASSLTSGGAETQY